One T cell receptor (beta chain) is described in this entry. Its target is not known. Deletions cut 10 bases from V and 0 bases from J, with 10 bases between. The CDR3 runs 13 residues. Germline V CDR1 and CDR2: MNHNY, SVGAGI (reference sequence). The sample is drawn from a study of cytomegalovirus exposure and HLA in healthy donors. Study results and limitations: It was in a later analysis that TCR association rates were seen to vary by HLA locus, highest for DRB1 and lowest for HLA-C.

The PCR contained 60 Vbeta and 13 Jbeta primers. Some clones are missing from TCRdb's copy, which holds only in-frame ones; the method was immunoSEQ multiplex PCR. The profile shows over 150,000 clones, about four fifths of them singletons. The chain recombines TRBV6-6 with TRBJ2-1; D is unclear. The TCR sequence derives from a male donor in good health and CMV-seropositive. Sequenced: PBMCs. This CDR3 is CATVESSYNEQFF. CDR3 nucleotides: TGTGCCACCGTGGAGAGCTCCTACAATGAGCAGTTCTTC.